A single sample gave rise to the 15 T cell receptor beta chains below, sequenced in a study of cytomegalovirus exposure and HLA in healthy donors. Both 60 Vbeta primers and 13 Jbeta primers went into the PCR. TCRdb's copy holds only in-frame clones and misses some; the assay was immunoSEQ multiplex PCR. This table has around 110,000 clones, approximately 70% appearing once. The sample taken for sequencing was PBMCs. These receptors all stem from a young man in good health and CMV-seropositive.

The chain couples TRBV7-2 to TRBJ2-1, with 8 bases identical to TRBD2. The germline CDR1 and CDR2 sequences are SGHTA and FQGNSA. This CDR3 comprises 15 residues. The V segment lost 7 bases and the J segment 6 bases; nucleotides outside the gene matches: 11. CDR3 in DNA: TGTGCCAGCATCCAAGAGCGGGGGAGGGGCAATGAGCAGTTCTTC. Translated, it gives CASIQERGRGNEQFF.

The V gene is TRBV30, the J gene TRBJ2-1; 11 positions agree with TRBD2. Losses at the gene ends were 5 bases for V and 6 bases for J; bases not matched to a gene: 9. Germline CDR1 reads GTSNPN; CDR2 reads SVGIG (reference sequence). This CDR3 contains 15 residues. Here the CDR3 reads CAWRPRLAGSNEQFF. In nucleotides, the CDR3 is TGTGCCTGGCGACCGAGACTAGCGGGGAGCAATGAGCAGTTCTTC.

V and J are TRBV5-8 and TRBJ2-2, with unresolved D. V was shortened by 5 bases and J by 4 bases, with 15 bases between the two germline ends. The CDR3 contains 15 residues. From germline, CDR1 is SGHTS and CDR2 YDEGEE. Written as DNA, the CDR3 is TGTGCCAGCAGTTTATTTGGCCCGGGCACCGGGGAGCTGTTTTTT. Protein sequence: CASSLFGPGTGELFF.

The chain links TRBV4-3 to TRBJ1-4; maybe TRBD1 (6 bases). This CDR3 comprises 15 residues. In germline, CDR1 is LGHNA, CDR2 YSLEER. V dropped 1 base and J dropped 3 bases, with 9 bases sitting between them. CDR3 protein: CASSQGGRPNEKLFF. CDR3 nucleotides: TGCGCCAGCAGCCAAGGGGGGCGACCTAATGAAAAACTGTTTTTT.

This rearrangement joins TRBV18 to TRBJ1-4; D not certain. Trimming shortened V by 1 base and J by 0 bases, and 3 bases separated the two germline ends. Germline V CDR1 and CDR2: KGHSH, LQKENI. CDR3 length: 14 residues. CDR3 protein: CASSPRATNEKLFF. The DNA for the CDR3 is TGTGCCAGCTCACCACGAGCAACTAATGAAAAACTGTTTTTT.

The genes are TRBV5-1 and TRBJ2-7, with D possibly TRBD1 on 6 matching bases. The germline CDR1 and CDR2 sequences are SGHRS and YFSETQ. The CDR3 contains 14 residues. Trimming took 4 bases from V and 4 from J, leaving 15 bases between them. The DNA for the CDR3 is TGCGCCAGCAGCCAATTACAGGGAACTTACGAGCAGTACTTC. It translates to CASSQLQGTYEQYF.

The V call is TRBV19, the J call TRBJ1-5; TRBD1 might be the D (5 bases). The germline V gene encodes CDR1 LNHDA and CDR2 SQIVND (reference sequence). V lost 4 bases, J lost 7 bases, and 11 bases lay in between. The CDR3 has 13 residues. The CDR3 DNA reads TGTGCCAGTAGTACAGGAGGGGCCCAGCCCCAGCATTTT. Translation gives CASSTGGAQPQHF.

The rearrangement uses TRBV4-1 and TRBJ1-1; maybe TRBD1 (5 bases). Germline CDR1 and CDR2: MGHRA and YSYEKL. The length of the CDR3 is 14 residues. The germline V and J ends were trimmed by 5 bases and 0 bases, with 10 bases remaining between them. The CDR3 region has the DNA TGCGCCAGCAGCGTGGGACTTATGAACACTGAAGCTTTCTTT. It is translated as CASSVGLMNTEAFF.

The chain has TRBV19 and TRBJ1-1; D may be TRBD1 (6 bases). Looked up from germline, CDR1 is LNHDA and CDR2 is SQIVND (reference sequence). The CDR3 extends over 14 amino acids. Trimming took off 4 bases at V and 7 bases at J, with 16 bases between the two ends. As DNA, the CDR3 is TGTGCCAGTAGTACCTCAGGGGACACTTTTGAAGCTTTCTTT. Protein sequence: CASSTSGDTFEAFF.

The V gene is TRBV13, the J gene TRBJ1-1, with a tentative D call TRBD1 (5 bases). Trimming pared 5 bases from V and 0 bases from J, leaving 10 bases between. The germline V gene has CDR1 PRHDT and CDR2 FYEKMQ (reference sequence). The CDR3 loop spans 14 amino acids. CDR3 DNA sequence: TGTGCCAGCAGCCTGGGGCTGATGAACACTGAAGCTTTCTTT. This encodes CASSLGLMNTEAFF.

V is TRBV11-3 and J is TRBJ2-3; D is unresolved. The CDR3 spans 15 residues. Trimming removed 0 bases from V and 2 bases from J, with 9 bases in between. Germline CDR1 SGHNT, CDR2 YENEEA. The CDR3 loop is CASSLESMYTDTQYF. Here the CDR3 DNA reads TGTGCCAGCAGCTTAGAATCTATGTACACAGATACGCAGTATTTT.

J is TRBJ1-1 and V is TRBV28; the match to TRBD1 covers 9 bases. V shed 4 bases and J 3 bases; nucleotides not matched to a gene: 9. CDR1 and CDR2 from the germline V gene are MDHEN and SYDVKM. The CDR3 has 16 amino acids. This CDR3 reads CASSSPGQGIYTEAFF. In DNA form, the CDR3 reads TGTGCCAGCAGTTCCCCCGGACAGGGGATTTACACTGAAGCTTTCTTT. The whole variable domain, filled in from reference TRBV28 and TRBJ1-1, reads DVKVTQSSRYLVKRTGEKVFLECVQDMDHENMFWYRQDPGLGLRLIYFSYDVKMKEKGDIPEGYSVSREKKERFSLILESASTNQTSMYLCASSSPGQGIYTEAFFGQGTRLTVV.

The rearrangement uses TRBV7-2 and TRBJ1-2; D uncertain. The ends were cut back, 5 bases at V and 8 bases at J, with 9 bases in the middle. The CDR3 contains 11 residues. Germline V gene data show CDR1 as SGHTA and CDR2 as FQGNSA. In DNA, the CDR3 is TGTGCCAGCAGCCTCTTGCTAGGCTACACCTTC. Translation: CASSLLLGYTF.

This clone was picked up a small number of times. This chain uses TRBV9 with TRBJ1-1, with D perhaps TRBD1 (5 bases). The CDR3 sequence is 17 residues long. The germline CDR1 and CDR2 sequences are SGDLS and YYNGEE. Trimming shortened V by 0 bases and J by 3 bases, and 18 bases separated the two germline ends. The CDR3 region is CASSVGTTWGLDTEAFF. In DNA, the CDR3 is TGTGCCAGCAGCGTAGGGACGACATGGGGCTTGGACACTGAAGCTTTCTTT.

This chain connects TRBV7-3 to TRBJ2-3, with TRBD2 matching 10 bases. V trimming: 0 bases; J trimming: 2 bases; junction bases outside the gene matches: 5. This CDR3 is 17 amino acids long. Germline V gene lookup returns CDR1 SGHTA and CDR2 FQGTGA. The chain's CDR3 is CASSLTGTSATTDTQYF. As DNA, the CDR3 is TGTGCCAGCAGCTTAACCGGGACTAGCGCCACCACAGATACGCAGTATTTT.